Listed here are 32 T cell receptor beta chains from one sample, sequenced in a study of blood T cell repertoires in COVID-19. Generated by immunoSEQ multiplex PCR, the TCRdb table keeps only in-frame clones and is missing some. The sample holds 15,000 or so clones, around nine tenths seen once. The sample taken for sequencing was peripheral blood. Every receptor here comes from a woman aged 70-85 years in a cohort sampled during active or convalescent COVID-19.

V usage is TRBV14 and J usage is TRBJ2-5, with TRBD1 matching 7 bases. The germline gives CDR1 SGHDN, CDR2 FVKESK. V dropped 5 bases and J dropped 5; count of bases not matched to a gene: 5. The CDR3 sequence is 13 residues long. CDR3 region: CASSSVQGETQYF. The CDR3 DNA reads TGTGCCAGCAGCTCGGTACAGGGGGAGACCCAGTACTTC.

This chain joins TRBV3-1 (or the pseudogene TRBV3-2) and TRBJ2-5; weak D call: TRBD2 (5 bases). The CDR3 covers 13 residues. The germline V gene has CDR1 LGHDT and CDR2 YNNKEL (reference sequence). V was shortened by 1 base and J by 4 bases, with 7 bases between the two germline ends. The chain's CDR3 is CASSQVLGETQYF. Written as DNA, the CDR3 is TGTGCCAGCAGCCAAGTACTAGGAGAGACCCAGTACTTC.

CDR3 amino acids: CASSPGQGALTQYF. The CDR3 nucleotides read TGTGCCAGCAGCCCGGGACAGGGGGCGCTTACGCAGTATTTT. The V call is TRBV7-2, the J call TRBJ2-3, with 12 positions matching TRBD1. Germline CDR1 and CDR2: SGHTA and FQGNSA. J gave up 8 bases and V 5 bases, and 5 bases lay outside the gene matches. There are 14 residues in the CDR3.

CDR3 amino acids: CAISPGTGGIDTQYF. CDR3 in DNA: TGTGCCATCAGCCCCGGGACAGGGGGCATTGATACGCAGTATTTT. J is TRBJ2-3 and V is TRBV10-3, with TRBD1 matching over 12 bases. With 6 bases clipped from V and 6 bases from J, the junction kept 7 bases outside the gene matches. This CDR3 spans 15 amino acids. Germline V gene data show CDR1 as ENHRY and CDR2 as SYGVKD.

The chain is built from TRBV13 and TRBJ1-3; D is ambiguous. The CDR3 is 13 residues long. Trimming cost V 3 bases and J 3 bases, with 6 bases left between them. Germline assignment: CDR1 PRHDT and CDR2 FYEKMQ (reference sequence). This CDR3 reads CASSFFRGNTIYF. CDR3 nucleotides: TGTGCCAGCAGCTTTTTCCGTGGAAACACCATATATTTT. The whole variable domain, remainder taken from reference TRBV13 and TRBJ1-3, is AAGVIQSPRHLIKEKRETATLKCYPIPRHDTVYWYQQGPGQDPQFLISFYEKMQSDKGSIPDRFSAQQFSDYHSELNMSSLELGDSALYFCASSFFRGNTIYFGEGSWLTVV.

V is TRBV21-1 and J is TRBJ2-3; TRBD2 is taken as the D call from the table, unchecked against the DNA. TRBV21-1 is recorded as a pseudogene. The CDR3 contains 17 residues. The CDR3, as DNA: TGTGCCAGCAGCCCAAAGTTAACTACCGGGAGCGCAGATACGCAGTATTTT. Protein product: CASSPKLTTGSADTQYF.

The chain couples TRBV2 to TRBJ2-7; 10 bases align to TRBD2. V shed 6 bases, J shed 1 base, and the junction held 9 bases outside the gene matches. CDR1 and CDR2 (germline): SNHLY, FYNNEI. This CDR3 contains 16 residues. Here the CDR3 DNA reads TGTGCCAGCAGCCCCCTCCGGACTAGCGGTTCCTACGAGCAGTACTTC. As protein: CASSPLRTSGSYEQYF.

The chain is built from TRBV7-8 and TRBJ1-3; maybe TRBD1 (5 bases). This CDR3 has 14 residues. Germline CDR1 reads SGHVS; CDR2 reads FQNEAQ. V was shortened by 5 bases and J by 0 bases, with 8 bases between the two germline ends. The CDR3 reads CASSLGASGNTIYF. The CDR3 coding sequence is TGTGCCAGCAGCCTAGGGGCCTCTGGAAACACCATATATTTT.

The sample holds one count of this clone. The V call is TRBV9, the J call TRBJ1-2, with TRBD1 identical over 10 bases. V trimming: 0 bases; J trimming: 4 bases; junction bases outside the gene matches: 9. Germline-derived CDR1 and CDR2 are SGDLS and YYNGEE. The CDR3 loop spans 17 amino acids. CDR3 sequence: CASSVGTTGGSGYGYTF. For the CDR3, the DNA is TGTGCCAGCAGCGTAGGAACGACAGGGGGCTCGGGCTATGGCTACACCTTC. The whole variable domain, filled in from reference TRBV9 and TRBJ1-2, reads DSGVTQTPKHLITATGQRVTLRCSPRSGDLSVYWYQQSLDQGLQFLIQYYNGEERAKGNILERFSAQQFPDLHSELNLSSLELGDSALYFCASSVGTTGGSGYGYTFGSGTRLTVV.

This clone occurred once. The chain has TRBV7-2 and TRBJ2-5, with a tentative D call TRBD1 (6 bases). Germline V gives CDR1 SGHTA, CDR2 FQGNSA. This CDR3 contains 13 residues. V was shortened by 5 bases and J by 7 bases, with 14 bases between the two germline ends. The CDR3 DNA sequence: TGTGCCAGCAGCCCGGGCCAAGGGGGGACCCAGTACTTC. It is translated as CASSPGQGGTQYF.

The chain is built from TRBV7-2 and TRBJ2-3; TRBD2 matches at 8 bases. CDR1 is SGHTA and CDR2 is FQGNSA in the germline V gene. This CDR3 is 15 amino acids long. V was clipped by 2 bases and J by 2 bases; unmatched bases: 3. As DNA, the CDR3 is TGTGCCAGCAGCTTACGGGGGGGGAACACAGATACGCAGTATTTT. The encoded protein is CASSLRGGNTDTQYF. The entire variable domain, with the rest obtained from reference TRBV7-2 and TRBJ2-3, is as follows: GAGVSQSPSNKVTEKGKDVELRCDPISGHTALYWYRQSLGQGLEFLIYFQGNSAPDKSGLPSDRFSAERTGGSVSTLTIQRTQQEDSAVYLCASSLRGGNTDTQYFGPGTRLTVL.

The genes are TRBV7-3 and TRBJ2-3; 11 positions agree with TRBD2. The CDR3 contains 16 residues. Germline lookup yields CDR1 SGHTA and CDR2 FQGTGA. Trimming at V came to 5 bases and at J to 1 base, leaving 5 bases not matched to a gene. The CDR3 region is CASSAGTSGGTDTQYF. CDR3 in DNA: TGTGCCAGCAGCGCCGGGACTAGCGGTGGCACAGATACGCAGTATTTT. The variable domain in full, with the rest retrieved from reference TRBV7-3 and TRBJ2-3, is GAGVSQTPSNKVTEKGKYVELRCDPISGHTALYWYRQSLGQGPEFLIYFQGTGAADDSGLPNDRFFAVRPEGSVSTLKIQRTERGDSAVYLCASSAGTSGGTDTQYFGPGTRLTVL.

The chain is built from TRBV5-6 and TRBJ1-3, with D maybe TRBD1 (5 bases). Trimming cost V 2 bases and J 4 bases, with 7 bases left between them. Germline CDR1 is SGHDT and CDR2 is YYEEEE. The CDR3 loop spans 13 amino acids. The CDR3 reads CASSLDSGNTIYF. CDR3 in DNA: TGTGCCAGCAGCTTAGACAGCGGAAACACCATATATTTT.

The chain's CDR3 is CASRDMGQGIHEQYF. The CDR3, as DNA: TGTGCCAGCAGGGACATGGGACAGGGAATCCACGAGCAGTACTTC. The J gene is TRBJ2-7, the V gene TRBV6-5; TRBD1 matches at 9 bases. The junction had 11 bases not matched to a gene; V was cut back by 6 bases and J by 5 bases. CDR1 is MNHEY and CDR2 is SVGAGI in the germline V gene. The CDR3 runs to 15 residues.

In the case of this clone: This sample also contains other DNA sequences that code for the same CDR3. The chain combines TRBV18 with TRBJ1-4, with TRBD1 matching 9 bases. Germline-derived CDR1 and CDR2 are KGHSH and LQKENI. The V and J ends lost 3 bases and 6 bases, in that order; junction bases with no gene match: 2. CDR3 length: 14 amino acids. CDR3 sequence: CASSPRTGDEKLFF. Written as DNA, the CDR3 is TGTGCCAGCTCACCGAGGACAGGGGATGAAAAACTGTTTTTT.

The genes are TRBV3-1 (or the pseudogene TRBV3-2) and TRBJ1-6; no definite D call. Germline values: CDR1 LGHDT, CDR2 YNNKEL (reference sequence). Trimming removed 1 base from V and 0 bases from J, with 7 bases in between. The CDR3 extends over 16 amino acids. CDR3 amino acids: CASSQVLSSYNSPLHF. CDR3 sequence (DNA): TGTGCCAGCAGCCAAGTATTGAGCTCCTATAATTCACCCCTCCACTTT.

The J gene is TRBJ1-1, the V gene TRBV24-1; TRBD1 is a possible D gene (5 bases). Trimming pared 3 bases from V and 11 bases from J, leaving 12 bases between. This CDR3 is 12 amino acids long. CDR1 KGHDR and CDR2 SFDVKD come from the germline V gene. The CDR3 protein is CATSDPQGLAFF. Here the CDR3 DNA reads TGTGCCACCAGTGATCCGCAGGGCCTTGCTTTCTTT.

The chain combines TRBV6-6 with TRBJ2-1; 8 bases agree with TRBD1. This CDR3 comprises 15 residues. Germline CDR1 is MNHNY and CDR2 is SVGAGI (reference sequence). Losses at the gene ends were 4 bases for V and 0 bases for J; bases not matched to a gene: 2. The CDR3 protein is CASSSGGTSYNEQFF. CDR3 DNA sequence: TGTGCCAGCAGTTCAGGGGGCACCTCCTACAATGAGCAGTTCTTC.

J is TRBJ1-5 and V is TRBV28; TRBD1 agrees at 7 bases. The CDR3 contains 15 residues. The V segment lost 5 bases and the J segment 2 bases; nucleotides outside the gene matches: 6. Per germline, CDR1 MDHEN and CDR2 SYDVKM. For the CDR3, the DNA is TGTGCCAGCAGTAGACAGGGCTTGGGCAATCAGCCCCAGCATTTT. It yields the protein CASSRQGLGNQPQHF.

CDR3 in amino acids: CASSLMTGGLTYGYTF. CDR3 coding DNA: TGTGCCAGCAGCCTTATGACAGGGGGCTTAACCTATGGCTACACCTTC. The J gene is TRBJ1-2, the V gene TRBV7-6; 10 bases are a match to TRBD1. J was trimmed by 4 bases and V by 5 bases; bases with no gene match: 10. CDR1 is SGHVS, CDR2 FNYEAQ, per germline. The CDR3 contains 16 residues. The whole variable domain, filled in from reference TRBV7-6 and TRBJ1-2, reads GAGVSQSPRYKVTKRGQDVALRCDPISGHVSLYWYRQALGQGPEFLTYFNYEAQQDKSGLPNDRFSAERPEGSISTLTIQRTEQRDSAMYRCASSLMTGGLTYGYTFGSGTRLTVV.

The genes are TRBV7-9 and TRBJ2-7; D is unclear. This CDR3 has 13 residues. Germline-derived CDR1 and CDR2 are SEHNR and FQNEAQ (reference sequence). V was cut by 3 bases and J by 6 bases, with 12 bases left in between. CDR3 protein: CASSFVGWSEQYF. DNA for the CDR3: TGTGCCAGCAGCTTCGTTGGGTGGAGCGAGCAGTACTTC.

This clone turned up a few times. The chain employs TRBV18 and TRBJ2-7; 9 nucleotides line up with TRBD1. The J segment lost 2 bases and the V segment lost 5 bases, leaving 4 bases of the junction unmatched. Germline loops: CDR1 KGHSH, CDR2 LQKENI. The CDR3 spans 14 residues. The CDR3 spells CASSGGQGTYEQYF. CDR3 nucleotides: TGTGCCAGCTCAGGAGGACAGGGGACCTACGAGCAGTACTTC.

The CDR3 reads CASSSQGAGQPQHF. The CDR3 DNA is TGTGCCAGCAGTTCCCAGGGGGCAGGTCAGCCCCAGCATTTT. The J gene is TRBJ1-5, the V gene TRBV27; 8 nucleotides match TRBD1. J lost 6 bases, V lost 4 bases, and 5 bases had no gene match. The CDR3 is made up of 14 amino acids. Germline values: CDR1 MNHEY, CDR2 SMNVEV (reference sequence).

The gene calls are TRBV28 and TRBJ2-1, with D possibly TRBD2 on 6 matching bases. Germline V gene data show CDR1 as MDHEN and CDR2 as SYDVKM. This CDR3 region has 12 residues. Trimming removed 6 bases from V and 9 bases from J, with 12 bases in between. CDR3 nucleotides: TGTGCCAGCAGCATACCCGGGGGTGAGCAGTTCTTC. Protein: CASSIPGGEQFF.

The V and J genes are TRBV28 and TRBJ2-6, with 9 bases identical to TRBD1. CDR3 size: 17 residues. Germline V gene sequence: CDR1 MDHEN, CDR2 SYDVKM. With 3 bases clipped from V and 1 base from J, the junction kept 4 bases outside the gene matches. In DNA, the CDR3 is TGTGCCAGCAGTTTCGTGGGGACAGGGTCTGGGGCCAACGTCCTGACTTTC. Translation: CASSFVGTGSGANVLTF.

The chain is built from TRBV19 and TRBJ1-1; D is undetermined. The germline gives CDR1 LNHDA, CDR2 SQIVND (reference sequence). V shed 7 bases and J shed 0 bases, with 9 bases lying between them. The CDR3 covers 13 residues. The CDR3 sequence is CASTQTVNTEAFF. The DNA for the CDR3 is TGTGCCAGTACCCAGACTGTGAACACTGAAGCTTTCTTT.

V is TRBV2 and J is TRBJ1-3; no reliable D call. Trimming left V 4 bases short and J 4 bases short, with 14 bases between. CDR3 size: 15 residues. Germline CDR1 reads SNHLY; CDR2 reads FYNNEI. The CDR3 spells CASSAIALRGNTIYF. CDR3 DNA: TGTGCCAGCAGTGCGATAGCTCTTAGGGGAAACACCATATATTTT.

There are a few counts of this clone. The chain links TRBV6-5 to TRBJ2-3, with D tentatively TRBD1 (6 bases). Germline values: CDR1 MNHEY, CDR2 SVGAGI. The germline V and J ends were trimmed by 6 bases and 4 bases, with 14 bases remaining between them. The CDR3 length is 14 residues. This chain's CDR3 is CASSRNRVSDTQYF. In DNA form, the CDR3 reads TGTGCCAGCAGCCGCAACAGGGTATCAGATACGCAGTATTTT.

The V gene is TRBV4-3, the J gene TRBJ2-1; 11 positions match TRBD2. V lost 0 bases to trimming and J lost 8 bases; unmatched junction nucleotides: 6. Germline loops: CDR1 LGHNA, CDR2 YSLEER. The CDR3 length is 16 residues. The CDR3 sequence is CASSQETGTSGHEQFF. The CDR3 nucleotides read TGCGCCAGCAGCCAAGAGACCGGGACTAGCGGCCATGAGCAGTTCTTC.

This rearrangement joins TRBV5-1 to TRBJ2-1, with D possibly TRBD1 on 6 matching bases. V was pared by 4 bases and J by 0 bases, with 14 bases between. CDR3 size: 16 residues. Germline CDR1 SGHRS, CDR2 YFSETQ. The CDR3 sequence: CASSLSVDSSYNEQFF. The DNA for the CDR3 is TGCGCCAGCAGCCTTTCCGTGGACAGCTCCTACAATGAGCAGTTCTTC.

The chain carries TRBV6-2 or TRBV6-3 and TRBJ1-5; D remains ambiguous. Germline CDR1 is MNHEY and CDR2 is SVGEGT. V was cut by 5 bases and J by 5 bases, with 16 bases left in between. This CDR3 spans 15 amino acids. The CDR3 region is CASSRSPDPYQPQHF. The CDR3, as DNA: TGTGCCAGCAGTAGGAGCCCCGATCCCTATCAGCCCCAGCATTTT.

The chain is built from TRBV7-9 and TRBJ1-5, with a possible D match to TRBD1 (6 bases). Trimming removed 8 bases at V and 5 bases at J, with 13 bases between. CDR3 length: 13 residues. CDR1 SEHNR and CDR2 FQNEAQ come from the germline V gene (reference sequence). CDR3 loop: CASSQGGDQPQHF. In DNA form, the CDR3 reads TGTGCCAGCTCACAGGGAGGGGATCAGCCCCAGCATTTT.